This entry lists 8 T cell receptor beta chains sequenced from one sample in a study of regulatory T cells in long-lasting Graves disease (dated by TCRdb to 2020 to 2023). The time point label, read with the paper, signifies: persistent/refractory GD, antithyroid drugs over 5 years with positive TRAb. For both TCR sequencing and RNA sequencing, RNA was extracted from PBMCs in TRIzol. The library was made by multiplex PCR. This sample was sequenced with an Illumina HiSeq 4000. TCR beta libraries were built with iRepertoire HTBI primers and Arm-PCR amplification of CDR3 regions. The public sequencing data were trimmed at Q25 with fastp and processed into clonotypes with MiXCR by TCRdb, which kept only in-frame beta chains. Each CDR3 protein gets just one entry, which takes the most common genes and DNA from the rows behind it. The table for this sample lists about 470,000 distinct CDR3 sequences; less than 25% of them were counted only once. The biggest ten clones account for about 8.3% of the sample.

The sequencing here drew on peripheral blood mononuclear cells (PBMCs), taken when the disease was refractory, from a patient treated with antithyroid drugs. These receptors all stem from a female donor with Graves disease.

In its sample, this clonotype was seen a few times. The chain uses TRBV6-5 and TRBJ2-7; a possible D gene is TRBD2 (7 bases). V was clipped by 2 bases and J by 5 bases, with 16 bases between them. Germline V gene lookup returns CDR1 MNHEY and CDR2 SVGAGI. The CDR3 totals 15 residues. DNA of the CDR3: TGTGCCAGCAGTTACCAGGGGAGGGGTTCCCACGAGCAGTACTTC. It specifies CASSYQGRGSHEQYF.

The rearrangement uses TRBV6-1 and TRBJ1-2; the D gene is possibly TRBD1 (6 bases). Germline V lookup: CDR1 MNHNS, CDR2 SASEGT. This CDR3 comprises 11 residues. The V and J ends lost 10 bases and 8 bases respectively, with 14 bases between them. The DNA for the CDR3 is TGTGCCACCCAGAGGGGGGGCGGCTACACCTTC. Its protein is CATQRGGGYTF.

The chain employs TRBV5-1 and TRBJ2-7; TRBD2 might be the D (7 bases). CDR1 and CDR2 from the germline V gene are SGHRS and YFSETQ. The CDR3 loop spans 15 amino acids. V was shortened by 0 bases and J by 2 bases, with 12 bases between the two germline ends. CDR3 amino acids: CASSLVGGPPYEQYF. The CDR3 coding sequence is TGCGCCAGCAGCTTGGTGGGGGGGCCCCCCTACGAGCAGTACTTC.

In its sample, this clonotype was seen many times. The rearrangement links TRBV28 to TRBJ1-2, with 9 bases identical to TRBD1. V shed 3 bases, J shed 7 bases, and the junction held 9 bases outside the gene matches. CDR3 length: 15 amino acids. Germline CDR1 and CDR2: MDHEN and SYDVKM. DNA of the CDR3: TGTGCCAGCAGTTTCCGTACCGACAGGGGGTCTGGCTACACCTTC. Protein: CASSFRTDRGSGYTF.

At least ten counts were recorded for this clonotype. The J gene is TRBJ1-2, the V gene TRBV11-2; D might be TRBD1 (5 bases). Germline CDR1 and CDR2: SGHAT and FQNNGV. This CDR3 contains 14 residues. The ends were cut back, 1 base at V and 4 bases at J, with 10 bases in the middle. Here the CDR3 reads CASSLGPGRYGYTF. Here the CDR3 DNA reads TGTGCCAGCAGCTTAGGTCCAGGGCGCTATGGCTACACCTTC.

The chain recombines TRBV12-3 or TRBV12-4 with TRBJ2-7, with 13 bases that match TRBD2. The V gene end was trimmed by 6 bases and the J gene end by 6 bases; junction bases not matched to a gene: 2. This CDR3 is built from 13 residues. This chain's CDR3 is CASSWTSGSEQYF. CDR3 DNA: TGTGCCAGCAGCTGGACTAGCGGGAGCGAGCAGTACTTC.

This clonotype turned up a few times. This chain links TRBV11-2 with TRBJ1-4; D perhaps matches TRBD1 (5 bases). The CDR3 has 15 amino acids. V gave up 2 bases and J gave up 8 bases, with 15 bases separating them. In germline, CDR1 is SGHAT, CDR2 FQNNGV. The CDR3 protein is CASSLLSGVGEKLFF. In DNA, the CDR3 is TGTGCCAGCAGCTTACTGTCGGGGGTCGGGGAAAAACTGTTTTTT.

The chain employs TRBV4-1 and TRBJ1-2; no firm D call. The CDR3 is made up of 15 amino acids. V gave up 0 bases and J gave up 7 bases, with 15 bases separating them. Germline assignment: CDR1 MGHRA and CDR2 YSYEKL. DNA for the CDR3: TGCGCCAGCAGCCAAGATCAGGACTGGGCCGCTGGCTACACCTTC. Translating it yields CASSQDQDWAAGYTF.